This paragraph reports one T cell receptor (beta chain). TCRdb keeps only in-frame clones here, not all; method: immunoSEQ multiplex PCR. The sample yields about 300,000 clones, around 92% seen once. This entry is derived from a study of blood T cell repertoires in COVID-19. Study-level background: Nucleic acid was either cDNA or gDNA, and it came from T cells, B-cell-depleted T cells, or PBMCs.

The germline CDR1 and CDR2 sequences are LNHDA and SQIVND (reference sequence). The V end was cut by 6 bases, the J end by 3 bases, with 5 bases between. This CDR3 comprises 11 residues. This receptor was taken from a young man who had recovered from COVID-19. Specimen: peripheral blood. The J gene is TRBJ2-5, the V gene TRBV19; D gene unclear. The CDR3 DNA sequence: TGTGCCAGTAGCACGGAAGAGACCCAGTACTTC. This translates into CASSTEETQYF. Filled out from reference TRBV19 and TRBJ2-5, the complete variable domain reads DGGITQSPKYLFRKEGQNVTLSCEQNLNHDAMYWYRQDPGQGLRLIYYSQIVNDFQKGDIAEGYSVSREKKESFPLTVTSAQKNPTAFYLCASSTEETQYFGPGTRLLVL.